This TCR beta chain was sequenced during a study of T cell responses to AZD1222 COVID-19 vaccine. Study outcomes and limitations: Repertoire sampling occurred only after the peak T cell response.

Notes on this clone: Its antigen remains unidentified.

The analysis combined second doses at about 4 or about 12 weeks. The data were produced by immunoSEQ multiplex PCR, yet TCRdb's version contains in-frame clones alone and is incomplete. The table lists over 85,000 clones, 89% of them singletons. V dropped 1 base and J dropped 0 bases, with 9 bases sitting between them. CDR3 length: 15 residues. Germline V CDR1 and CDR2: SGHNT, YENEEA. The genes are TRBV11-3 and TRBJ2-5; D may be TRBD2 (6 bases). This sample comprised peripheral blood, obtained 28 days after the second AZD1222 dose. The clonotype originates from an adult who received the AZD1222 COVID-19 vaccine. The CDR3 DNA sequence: TGTGCCAGCAGCTTAGGCGGGGCAGACCAAGAGACCCAGTACTTC. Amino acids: CASSLGGADQETQYF. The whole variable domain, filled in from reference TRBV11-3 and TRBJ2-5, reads EAGVVQSPRYKIIEKKQPVAFWCNPISGHNTLYWYLQNLGQGPELLIRYENEEAVDDSQLPKDRFSAERLKGVDSTLKIQPAELGDSAVYLCASSLGGADQETQYFGPGTRLLVL.